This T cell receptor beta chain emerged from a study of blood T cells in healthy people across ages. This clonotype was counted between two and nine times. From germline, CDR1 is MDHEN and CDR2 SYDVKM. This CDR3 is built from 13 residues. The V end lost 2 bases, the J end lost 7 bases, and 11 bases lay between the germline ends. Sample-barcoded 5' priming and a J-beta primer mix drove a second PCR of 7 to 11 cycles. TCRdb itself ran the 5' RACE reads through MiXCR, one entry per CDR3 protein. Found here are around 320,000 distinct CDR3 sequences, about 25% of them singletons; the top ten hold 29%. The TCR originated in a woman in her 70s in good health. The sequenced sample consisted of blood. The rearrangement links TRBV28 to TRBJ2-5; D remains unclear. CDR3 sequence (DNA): TGTGCCAGCAGTTTACTCCCCAAGGGGACCCAGTACTTC. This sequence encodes CASSLLPKGTQYF.